This paragraph covers one T cell receptor beta chain sequence. The antigen is undetermined. TCRdb's table, derived via immunoSEQ multiplex PCR, lists solely in-frame clones and lacks some. The sample lists about 50,000 clones, about three quarters occurring once. This sample is part of a study of early stage breast cancer tumors. Regarding the study as a whole: Unsorted bulk genomic DNA sequencing lacked pairing and functional marker data.

The V end was cut by 0 bases, the J end by 3 bases, with 11 bases between. The germline gives CDR1 LGHNA, CDR2 YSLEER. The CDR3 runs to 15 residues. The sequenced sample was blood. The chain links TRBV4-3 to TRBJ1-2; D gene ambiguous. The TCR comes from a person aged 30 to 40 with breast cancer. The CDR3 loop is CASSQDQLKYYGYTF. CDR3 coding DNA: TGCGCCAGCAGCCAAGACCAGCTAAAATACTATGGCTACACCTTC.